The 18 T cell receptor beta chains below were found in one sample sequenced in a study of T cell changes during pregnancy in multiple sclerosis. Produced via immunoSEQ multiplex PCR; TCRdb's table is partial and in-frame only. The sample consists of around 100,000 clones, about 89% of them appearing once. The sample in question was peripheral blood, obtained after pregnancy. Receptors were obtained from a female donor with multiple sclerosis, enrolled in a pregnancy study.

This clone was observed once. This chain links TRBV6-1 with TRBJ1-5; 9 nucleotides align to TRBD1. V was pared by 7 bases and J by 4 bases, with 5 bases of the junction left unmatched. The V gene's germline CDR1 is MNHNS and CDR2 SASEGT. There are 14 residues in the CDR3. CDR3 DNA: TGTGCCAGCATGGAAGGACAGGGGAATCAGCCCCAGCATTTT. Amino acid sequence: CASMEGQGNQPQHF.

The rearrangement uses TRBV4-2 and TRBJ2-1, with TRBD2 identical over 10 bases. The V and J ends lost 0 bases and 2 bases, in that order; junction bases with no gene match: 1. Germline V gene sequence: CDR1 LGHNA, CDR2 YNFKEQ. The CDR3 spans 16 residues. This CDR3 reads CASSQEAGGPYNEQFF. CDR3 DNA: TGTGCCAGCAGCCAAGAAGCGGGGGGGCCCTACAATGAGCAGTTCTTC.

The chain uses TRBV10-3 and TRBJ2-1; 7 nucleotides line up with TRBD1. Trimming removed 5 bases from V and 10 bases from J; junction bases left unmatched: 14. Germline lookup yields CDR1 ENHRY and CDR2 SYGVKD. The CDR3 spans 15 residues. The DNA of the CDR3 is TGTGCCATCAGTTTCCCTGAGAGGGGGCAACGGGAGCAGTTCTTC. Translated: CAISFPERGQREQFF.

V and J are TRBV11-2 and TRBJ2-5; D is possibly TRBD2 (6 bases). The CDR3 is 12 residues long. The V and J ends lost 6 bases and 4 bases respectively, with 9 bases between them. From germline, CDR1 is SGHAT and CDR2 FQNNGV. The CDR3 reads CASRYGGETQYF. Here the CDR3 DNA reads TGTGCCAGCAGGTACGGGGGAGAGACCCAGTACTTC.

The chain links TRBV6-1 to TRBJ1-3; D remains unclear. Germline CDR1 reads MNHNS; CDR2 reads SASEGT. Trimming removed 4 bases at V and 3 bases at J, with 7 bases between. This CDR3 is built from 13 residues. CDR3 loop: CASSGFLGNTIYF. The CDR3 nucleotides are TGTGCCAGCAGTGGTTTTCTTGGAAACACCATATATTTT.

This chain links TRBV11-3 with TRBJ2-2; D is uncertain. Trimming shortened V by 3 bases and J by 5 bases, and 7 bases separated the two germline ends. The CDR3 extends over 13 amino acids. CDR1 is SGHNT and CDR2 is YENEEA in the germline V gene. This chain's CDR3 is CASSFQRTGELFF. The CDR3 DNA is TGTGCCAGCAGCTTCCAGCGTACCGGGGAGCTGTTTTTT.

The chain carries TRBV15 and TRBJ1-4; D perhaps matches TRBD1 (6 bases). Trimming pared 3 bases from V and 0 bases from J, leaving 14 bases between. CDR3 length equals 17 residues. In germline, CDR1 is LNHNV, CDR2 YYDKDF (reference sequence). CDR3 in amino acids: CATSRRGGPATNEKLFF. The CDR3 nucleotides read TGTGCCACCAGCAGGAGGGGGGGGCCCGCAACTAATGAAAAACTGTTTTTT.

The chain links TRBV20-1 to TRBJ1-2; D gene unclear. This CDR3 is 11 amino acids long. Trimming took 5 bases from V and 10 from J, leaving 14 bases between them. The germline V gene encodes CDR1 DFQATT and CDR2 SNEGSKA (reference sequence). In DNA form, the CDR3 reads TGCAGTGCTGGCGGATTCCCCACCTACACCTTC. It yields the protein CSAGGFPTYTF.

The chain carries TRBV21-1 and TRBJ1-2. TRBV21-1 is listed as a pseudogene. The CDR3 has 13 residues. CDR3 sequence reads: CASSKERGDGYTF. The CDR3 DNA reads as TGTGCCAGCAGCAAAGAGCGGGGGGACGGCTACACCTTC.

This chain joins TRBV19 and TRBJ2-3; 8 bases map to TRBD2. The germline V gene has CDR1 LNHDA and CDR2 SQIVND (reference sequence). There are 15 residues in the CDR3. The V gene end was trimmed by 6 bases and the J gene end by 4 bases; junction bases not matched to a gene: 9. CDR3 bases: TGTGCCAGTAGGGGTTCGGGGGGGTACGCAGATACGCAGTATTTT. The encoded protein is CASRGSGGYADTQYF.

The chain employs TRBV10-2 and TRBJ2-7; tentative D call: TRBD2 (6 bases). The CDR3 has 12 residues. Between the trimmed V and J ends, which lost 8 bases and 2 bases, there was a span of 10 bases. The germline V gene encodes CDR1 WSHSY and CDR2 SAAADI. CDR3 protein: CASVGGTYEQYF. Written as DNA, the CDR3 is TGCGCCAGCGTCGGGGGAACCTACGAGCAGTACTTC.

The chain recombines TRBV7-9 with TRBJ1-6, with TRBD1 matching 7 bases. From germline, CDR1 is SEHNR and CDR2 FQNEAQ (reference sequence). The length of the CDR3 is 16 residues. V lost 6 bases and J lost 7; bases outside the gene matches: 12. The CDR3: CASREGGQERNSPLHF. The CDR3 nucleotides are TGTGCCAGCAGGGAGGGAGGACAGGAAAGAAATTCACCCCTCCACTTT.

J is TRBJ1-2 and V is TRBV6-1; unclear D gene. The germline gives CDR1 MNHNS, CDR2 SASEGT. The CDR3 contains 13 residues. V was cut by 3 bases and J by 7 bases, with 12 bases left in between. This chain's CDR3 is CASSDGFNGGYTF. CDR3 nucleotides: TGTGCCAGCAGTGACGGGTTCAACGGTGGCTACACCTTC.

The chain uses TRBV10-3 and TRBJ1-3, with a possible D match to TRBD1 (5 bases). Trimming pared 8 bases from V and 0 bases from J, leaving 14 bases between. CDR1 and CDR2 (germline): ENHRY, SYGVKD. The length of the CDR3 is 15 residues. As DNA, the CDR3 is TGTGCCATCGGTCCTGACAGTATCTCTGGAAACACCATATATTTT. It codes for CAIGPDSISGNTIYF.

Here the CDR3 reads CASSKDGGTTRADEQFF. As DNA, the CDR3 is TGCGCCAGCTCTAAAGACGGGGGGACTACCCGGGCAGATGAGCAGTTCTTC. The chain joins TRBV23-1 to TRBJ2-1, with 7 bases fitting TRBD2. TRBV23-1 is known as an ORF, though its function is uncertain. This CDR3 is 17 amino acids long. Germline trimming cut 8 bases from V and 8 bases from J; bases unmatched to any gene: 21.

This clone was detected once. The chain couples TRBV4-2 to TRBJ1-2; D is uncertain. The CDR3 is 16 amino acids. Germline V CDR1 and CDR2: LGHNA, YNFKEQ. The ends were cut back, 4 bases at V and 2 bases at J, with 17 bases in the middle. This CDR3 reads CASSRASGSQNYGYTF. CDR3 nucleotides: TGTGCCAGCAGCCGTGCCAGCGGATCCCAAAACTATGGCTACACCTTC.

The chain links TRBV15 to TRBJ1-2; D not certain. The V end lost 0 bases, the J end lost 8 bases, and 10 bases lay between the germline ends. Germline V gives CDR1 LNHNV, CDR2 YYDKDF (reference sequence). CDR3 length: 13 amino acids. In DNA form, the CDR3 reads TGTGCCACCAGCAGAGATCGGCCAGGAGGCTACACCTTC. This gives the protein CATSRDRPGGYTF.

As DNA, the CDR3 is TGCGCCAGCAGCTTGGGGTTGTGGGAGGGACGCGAAGAGACCCAGTACTTC. Translating it yields CASSLGLWEGREETQYF. The V call is TRBV5-1, the J call TRBJ2-5; 7 nucleotides line up with TRBD2. Germline-derived CDR1 and CDR2 are SGHRS and YFSETQ. The V segment lost 0 bases and the J segment 3 bases; nucleotides outside the gene matches: 11. This CDR3 has 17 residues. Variable domain in full (rest from reference TRBV5-1 and TRBJ2-5): KAGVTQTPRYLIKTRGQQVTLSCSPISGHRSVSWYQQTPGQGLQFLFEYFSETQRNKGNFPGRFSGRQFSNSRSEMNVSTLELGDSALYLCASSLGLWEGREETQYFGPGTRLLVL.